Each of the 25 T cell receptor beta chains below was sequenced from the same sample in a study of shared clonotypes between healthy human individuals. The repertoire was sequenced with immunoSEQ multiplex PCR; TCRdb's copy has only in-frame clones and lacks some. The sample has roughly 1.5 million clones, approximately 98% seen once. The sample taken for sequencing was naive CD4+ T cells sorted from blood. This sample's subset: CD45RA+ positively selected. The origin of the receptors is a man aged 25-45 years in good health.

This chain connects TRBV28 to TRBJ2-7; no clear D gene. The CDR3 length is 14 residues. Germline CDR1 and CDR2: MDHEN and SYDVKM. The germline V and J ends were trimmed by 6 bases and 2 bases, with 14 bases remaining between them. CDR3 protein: CASSFRPTPYEQYF. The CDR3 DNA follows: TGTGCCAGCAGCTTCAGACCTACGCCCTACGAGCAGTACTTC.

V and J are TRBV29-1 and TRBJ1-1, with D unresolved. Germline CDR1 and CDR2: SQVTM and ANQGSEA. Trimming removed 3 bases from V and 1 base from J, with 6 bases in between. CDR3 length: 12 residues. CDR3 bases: TGCAGCGTTGACAAATCGAACACTGAAGCTTTCTTT. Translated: CSVDKSNTEAFF.

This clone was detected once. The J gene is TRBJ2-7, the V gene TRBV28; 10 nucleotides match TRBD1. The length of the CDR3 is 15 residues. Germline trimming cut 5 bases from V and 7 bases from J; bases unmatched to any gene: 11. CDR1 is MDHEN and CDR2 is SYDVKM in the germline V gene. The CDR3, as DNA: TGTGCCAGCAGTACATCCGGGACAGGGGATTGGGAGCAGTACTTC. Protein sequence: CASSTSGTGDWEQYF.

This CDR3 reads CASSKGQELLAKNIQYF. The CDR3 region has the DNA TGTGCCAGCAGCAAGGGACAGGAGCTACTAGCCAAAAACATTCAGTACTTC. V and J are TRBV21-1 and TRBJ2-4; the D call in the table, TRBD1, was not verified against the DNA. TRBV21-1 is deemed a pseudogene. The CDR3 covers 17 residues.

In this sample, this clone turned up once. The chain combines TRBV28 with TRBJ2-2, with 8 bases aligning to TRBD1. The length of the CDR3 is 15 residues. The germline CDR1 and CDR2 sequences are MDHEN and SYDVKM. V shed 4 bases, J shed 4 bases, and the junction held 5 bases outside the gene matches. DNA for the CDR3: TGTGCCAGCAGTTATGACAGGGGAGTCACCGGGGAGCTGTTTTTT. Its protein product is CASSYDRGVTGELFF.

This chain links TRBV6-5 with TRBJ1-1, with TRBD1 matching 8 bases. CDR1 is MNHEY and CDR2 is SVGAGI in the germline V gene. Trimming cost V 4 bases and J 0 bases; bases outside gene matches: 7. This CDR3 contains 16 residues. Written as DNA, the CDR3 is TGTGCCAGCAGTTCCCCCCGGACAGGGATGAACACTGAAGCTTTCTTT. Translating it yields CASSSPRTGMNTEAFF.

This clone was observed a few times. CDR3 nucleotide sequence: TGTGCCAGCAGCTTAGACGGAACTAGCTATGGCTACACCTTC. Translated, it gives CASSLDGTSYGYTF. The V call is TRBV7-9, the J call TRBJ1-2; D gene ambiguous. The germline V and J ends were trimmed by 1 base and 4 bases, with 10 bases remaining between them. The CDR3 loop spans 14 amino acids. Germline CDR1 reads SEHNR; CDR2 reads FQNEAQ (reference sequence). Drawing the rest from reference TRBV7-9 and TRBJ1-2, the complete variable domain is DTGVSQNPRHKITKRGQNVTFRCDPISEHNRLYWYRQTLGQGPEFLTYFQNEAQLEKSRLLSDRFSAERPKGSFSTLEIQRTEQGDSAMYLCASSLDGTSYGYTFGSGTRLTVV.

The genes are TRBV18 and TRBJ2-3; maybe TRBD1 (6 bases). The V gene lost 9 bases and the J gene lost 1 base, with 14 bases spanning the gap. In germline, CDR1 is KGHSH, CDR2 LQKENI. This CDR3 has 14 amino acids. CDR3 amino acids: CASQGTAGTDTQYF. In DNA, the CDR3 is TGTGCCAGTCAGGGGACCGCAGGCACAGATACGCAGTATTTT.

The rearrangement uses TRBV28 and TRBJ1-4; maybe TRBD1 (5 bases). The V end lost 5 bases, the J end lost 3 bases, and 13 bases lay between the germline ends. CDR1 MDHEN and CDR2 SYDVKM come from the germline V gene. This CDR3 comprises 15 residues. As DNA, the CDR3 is TGTGCCAGCAGTGGGGGGGATTCGGCTAATGAAAAACTGTTTTTT. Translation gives CASSGGDSANEKLFF.

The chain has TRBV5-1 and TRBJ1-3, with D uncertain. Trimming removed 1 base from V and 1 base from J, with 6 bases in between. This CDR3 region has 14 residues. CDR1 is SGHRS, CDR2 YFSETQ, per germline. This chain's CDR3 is CASSLPGSGNTIYF. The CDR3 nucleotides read TGCGCCAGCAGCTTGCCCGGTTCTGGAAACACCATATATTTT. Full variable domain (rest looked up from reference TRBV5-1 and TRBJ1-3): KAGVTQTPRYLIKTRGQQVTLSCSPISGHRSVSWYQQTPGQGLQFLFEYFSETQRNKGNFPGRFSGRQFSNSRSEMNVSTLELGDSALYLCASSLPGSGNTIYFGEGSWLTVV.

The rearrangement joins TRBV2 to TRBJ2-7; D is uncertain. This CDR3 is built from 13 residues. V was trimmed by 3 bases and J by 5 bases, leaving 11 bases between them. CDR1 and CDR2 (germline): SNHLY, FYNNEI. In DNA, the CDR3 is TGTGCCAGCAGTGAGCGGCAATTTAACGAGCAGTACTTC. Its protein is CASSERQFNEQYF.

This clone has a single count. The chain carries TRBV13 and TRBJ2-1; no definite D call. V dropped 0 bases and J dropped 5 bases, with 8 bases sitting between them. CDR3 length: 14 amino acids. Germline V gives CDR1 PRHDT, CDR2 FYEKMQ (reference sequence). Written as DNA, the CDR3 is TGTGCCAGCAGCTTAGGGCTAGTCAACAATGAGCAGTTCTTC. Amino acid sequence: CASSLGLVNNEQFF.

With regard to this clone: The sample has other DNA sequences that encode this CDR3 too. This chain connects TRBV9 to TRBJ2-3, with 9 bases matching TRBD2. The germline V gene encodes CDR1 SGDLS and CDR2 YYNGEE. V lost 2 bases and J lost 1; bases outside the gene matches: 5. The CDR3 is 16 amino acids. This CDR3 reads CASSVAGGRGTDTQYF. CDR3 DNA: TGTGCCAGCAGCGTGGCGGGAGGGCGGGGCACAGATACGCAGTATTTT.

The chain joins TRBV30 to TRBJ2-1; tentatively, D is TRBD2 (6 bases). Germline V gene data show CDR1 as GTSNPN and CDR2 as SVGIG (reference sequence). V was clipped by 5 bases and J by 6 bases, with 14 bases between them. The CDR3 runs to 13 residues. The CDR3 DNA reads TGTGCCTGGGGTGGAGGGAGCACCAATGAGCAGTTCTTC. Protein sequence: CAWGGGSTNEQFF.

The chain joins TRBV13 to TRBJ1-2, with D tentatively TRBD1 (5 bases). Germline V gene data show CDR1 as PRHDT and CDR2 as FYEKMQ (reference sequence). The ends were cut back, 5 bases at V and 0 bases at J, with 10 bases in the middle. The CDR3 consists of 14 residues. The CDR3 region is CASSLTASNYGYTF. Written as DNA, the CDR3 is TGTGCCAGCAGCCTGACAGCGTCTAACTATGGCTACACCTTC.

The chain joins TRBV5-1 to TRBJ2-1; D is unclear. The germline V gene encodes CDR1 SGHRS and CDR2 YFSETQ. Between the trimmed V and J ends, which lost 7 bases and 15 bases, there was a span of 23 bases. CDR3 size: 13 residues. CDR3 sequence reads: CASSRQPNGSRFF. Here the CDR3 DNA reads TGCGCCAGCTCTCGGCAGCCTAATGGTTCTCGGTTCTTC.

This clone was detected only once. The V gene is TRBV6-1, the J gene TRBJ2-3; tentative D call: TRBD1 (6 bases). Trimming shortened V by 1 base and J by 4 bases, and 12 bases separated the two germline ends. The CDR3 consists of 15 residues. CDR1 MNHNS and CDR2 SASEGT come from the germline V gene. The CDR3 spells CASSEVLGAADTQYF. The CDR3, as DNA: TGTGCCAGCAGTGAAGTACTGGGGGCCGCAGATACGCAGTATTTT.

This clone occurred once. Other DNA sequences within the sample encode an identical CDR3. The CDR3 reads CAISRGSNEKLFF. For the CDR3, the DNA is TGTGCCATCAGTAGGGGTTCTAATGAAAAACTGTTTTTT. The chain is built from TRBV10-3 and TRBJ1-4; perhaps TRBD1 as D (5 bases). Germline loops: CDR1 ENHRY, CDR2 SYGVKD. Trimming removed 5 bases at V and 3 bases at J, with 7 bases between. The CDR3 has 13 amino acids.

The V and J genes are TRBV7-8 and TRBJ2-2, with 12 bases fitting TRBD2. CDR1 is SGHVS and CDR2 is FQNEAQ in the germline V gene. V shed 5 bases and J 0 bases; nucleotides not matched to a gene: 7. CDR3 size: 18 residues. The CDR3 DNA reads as TGTGCCAGCAGCCACCGACTAGCGGGAGTCTCGAACACCGGGGAGCTGTTTTTT. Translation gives CASSHRLAGVSNTGELFF.

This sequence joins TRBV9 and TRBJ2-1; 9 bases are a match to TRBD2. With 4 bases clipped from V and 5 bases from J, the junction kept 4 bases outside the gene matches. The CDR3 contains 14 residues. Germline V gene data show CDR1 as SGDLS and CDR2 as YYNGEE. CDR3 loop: CASSQTSGNNEQFF. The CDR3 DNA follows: TGTGCCAGCAGCCAGACTAGCGGAAACAATGAGCAGTTCTTC.

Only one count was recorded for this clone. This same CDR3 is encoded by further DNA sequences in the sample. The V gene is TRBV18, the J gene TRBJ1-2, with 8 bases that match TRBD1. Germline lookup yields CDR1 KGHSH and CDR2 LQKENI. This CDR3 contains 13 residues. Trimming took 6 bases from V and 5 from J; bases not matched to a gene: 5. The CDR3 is CASSPDRVYGYTF. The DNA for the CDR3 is TGTGCCAGCTCCCCGGACAGGGTGTATGGCTACACCTTC.

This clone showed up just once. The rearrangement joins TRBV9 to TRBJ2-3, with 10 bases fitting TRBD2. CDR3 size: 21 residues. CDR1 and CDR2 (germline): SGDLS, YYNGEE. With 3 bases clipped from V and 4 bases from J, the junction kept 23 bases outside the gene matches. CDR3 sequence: CASSEPVPFSGRALRPDTQYF. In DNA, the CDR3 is TGTGCCAGCAGCGAGCCCGTCCCCTTCAGCGGGAGGGCCCTACGCCCAGATACGCAGTATTTT. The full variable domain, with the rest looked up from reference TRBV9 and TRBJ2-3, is DSGVTQTPKHLITATGQRVTLRCSPRSGDLSVYWYQQSLDQGLQFLIQYYNGEERAKGNILERFSAQQFPDLHSELNLSSLELGDSALYFCASSEPVPFSGRALRPDTQYFGPGTRLTVL.

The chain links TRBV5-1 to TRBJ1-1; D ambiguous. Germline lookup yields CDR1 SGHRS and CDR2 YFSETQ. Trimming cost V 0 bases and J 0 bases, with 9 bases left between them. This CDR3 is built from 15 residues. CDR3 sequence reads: CASSLGTTVNTEAFF. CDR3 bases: TGCGCCAGCAGCTTGGGTACGACCGTGAACACTGAAGCTTTCTTT.

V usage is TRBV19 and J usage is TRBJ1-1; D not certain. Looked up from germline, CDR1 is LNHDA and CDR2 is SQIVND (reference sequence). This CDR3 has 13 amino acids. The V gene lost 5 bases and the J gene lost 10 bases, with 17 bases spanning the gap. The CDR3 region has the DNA TGTGCCAGTAGTCCCATCCCGACGACTCCAGCTTTCTTT. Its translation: CASSPIPTTPAFF.

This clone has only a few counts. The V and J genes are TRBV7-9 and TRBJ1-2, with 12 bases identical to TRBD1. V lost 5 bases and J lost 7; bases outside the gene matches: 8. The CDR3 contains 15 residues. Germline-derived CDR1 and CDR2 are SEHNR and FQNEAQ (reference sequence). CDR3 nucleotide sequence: TGTGCCAGCAGCACCCCGGGACAGGGGGCGGGTGGCTACACCTTC. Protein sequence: CASSTPGQGAGGYTF.